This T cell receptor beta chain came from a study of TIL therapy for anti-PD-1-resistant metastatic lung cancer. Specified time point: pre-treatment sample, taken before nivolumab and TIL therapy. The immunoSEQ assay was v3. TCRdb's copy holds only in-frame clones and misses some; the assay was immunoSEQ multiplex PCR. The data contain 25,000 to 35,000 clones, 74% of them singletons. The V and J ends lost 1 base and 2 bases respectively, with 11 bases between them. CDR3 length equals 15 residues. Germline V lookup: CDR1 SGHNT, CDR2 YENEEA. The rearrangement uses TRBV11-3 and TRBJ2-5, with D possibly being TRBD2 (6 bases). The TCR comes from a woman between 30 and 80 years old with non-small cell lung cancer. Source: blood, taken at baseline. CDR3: CASSLGSSGQETQYF. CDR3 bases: TGTGCCAGCAGCTTAGGTAGTAGCGGTCAAGAGACCCAGTACTTC.